In its sample, the clone carrying this T cell receptor beta chain was seen many times. PCR amplification of the TCRs was performed with Phusion for about 20 PCR cycles, and it relied on a constant-region primer together with a V-primer adapter. One entry per CDR3 protein results from TCRdb running MiXCR on the reads. The data contain tens of thousands of distinct CDR3 sequences, roughly 31% of them singletons. The record originates from a study of low-dose radiotherapy and immunotherapy resistance in tumors. Trimming pared 3 bases from V and 6 bases from J, leaving 15 bases between. Germline V gives CDR1 SNHLY, CDR2 FYNNEI. The CDR3 runs to 16 residues. Time point defined: after trial treatment. Treatment in this sample: LDRT plus nivolumab, ipilimumab, low-dose cyclophosphamide and aspirin (RACIN trial). Donors were given nivolumab, ipilimumab, aspirin, low-dose cyclophosphamide and low-dose radiotherapy.

This sequence joins TRBV2 and TRBJ1-6; no definite D call. This sample comprised PBMCs, obtained after low-dose radiotherapy plus immunotherapy. The clonotype was recovered from a male donor with rectosigmoid adenocarcinoma. In nucleotides, the CDR3 is TGTGCCAGCAGTGATGGTCCAGTTCGGCTTAATTCACCCCTCCACTTT. Amino acids: CASSDGPVRLNSPLHF.